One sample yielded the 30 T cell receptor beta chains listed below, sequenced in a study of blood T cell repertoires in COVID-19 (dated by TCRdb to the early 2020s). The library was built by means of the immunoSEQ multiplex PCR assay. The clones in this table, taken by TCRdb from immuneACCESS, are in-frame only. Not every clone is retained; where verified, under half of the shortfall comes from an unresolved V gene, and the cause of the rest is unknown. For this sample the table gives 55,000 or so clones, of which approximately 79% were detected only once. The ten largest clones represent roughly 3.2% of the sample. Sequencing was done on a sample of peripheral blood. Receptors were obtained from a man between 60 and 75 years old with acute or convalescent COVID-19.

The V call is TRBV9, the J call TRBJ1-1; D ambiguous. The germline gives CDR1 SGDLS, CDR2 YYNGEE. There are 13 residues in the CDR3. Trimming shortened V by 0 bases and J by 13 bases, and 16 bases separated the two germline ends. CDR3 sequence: CASSVGLADRVFF. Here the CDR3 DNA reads TGTGCCAGCAGCGTAGGTCTAGCGGACCGCGTTTTCTTT.

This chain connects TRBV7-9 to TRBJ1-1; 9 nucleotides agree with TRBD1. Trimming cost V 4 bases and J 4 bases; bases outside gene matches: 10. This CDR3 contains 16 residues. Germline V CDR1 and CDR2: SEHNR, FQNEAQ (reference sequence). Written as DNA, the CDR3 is TGTGCCAGCAGCTCACTATTAACAGGGGGCTTCACTGAAGCTTTCTTT. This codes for CASSSLLTGGFTEAFF.

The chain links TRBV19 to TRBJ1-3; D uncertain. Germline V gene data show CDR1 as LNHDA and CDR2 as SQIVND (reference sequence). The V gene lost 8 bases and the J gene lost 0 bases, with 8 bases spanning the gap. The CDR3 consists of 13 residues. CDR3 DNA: TGTGCCAGTTTACGGAGCTCTGGAAACACCATATATTTT. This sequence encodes CASLRSSGNTIYF. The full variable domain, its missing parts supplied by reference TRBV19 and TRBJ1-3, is DGGITQSPKYLFRKEGQNVTLSCEQNLNHDAMYWYRQDPGQGLRLIYYSQIVNDFQKGDIAEGYSVSREKKESFPLTVTSAQKNPTAFYLCASLRSSGNTIYFGEGSWLTVV.

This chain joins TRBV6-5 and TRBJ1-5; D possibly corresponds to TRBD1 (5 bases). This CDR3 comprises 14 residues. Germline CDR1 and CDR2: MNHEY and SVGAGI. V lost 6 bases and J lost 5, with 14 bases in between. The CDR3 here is CASRTGGLDQPQHF. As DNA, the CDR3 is TGTGCCAGCAGAACGGGGGGGTTGGATCAGCCCCAGCATTTT.

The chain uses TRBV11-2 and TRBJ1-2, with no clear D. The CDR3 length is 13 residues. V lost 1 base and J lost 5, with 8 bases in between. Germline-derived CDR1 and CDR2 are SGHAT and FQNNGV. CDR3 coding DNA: TGTGCCAGCAGCTTAGTTGGCAATTATGGCTACACCTTC. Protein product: CASSLVGNYGYTF.

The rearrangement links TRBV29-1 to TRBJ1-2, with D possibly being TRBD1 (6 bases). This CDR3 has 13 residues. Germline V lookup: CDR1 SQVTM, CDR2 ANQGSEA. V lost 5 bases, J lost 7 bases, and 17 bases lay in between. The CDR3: CSVYAGELGGYTF. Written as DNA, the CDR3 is TGCAGCGTTTACGCAGGGGAGCTCGGTGGCTACACCTTC.

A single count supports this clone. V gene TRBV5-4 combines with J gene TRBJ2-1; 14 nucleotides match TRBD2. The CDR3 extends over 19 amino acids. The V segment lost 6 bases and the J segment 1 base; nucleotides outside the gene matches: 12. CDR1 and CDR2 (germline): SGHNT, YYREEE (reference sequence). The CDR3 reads CASTTTTSGGASSYNEQFF. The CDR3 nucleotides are TGTGCCAGCACCACCACGACTAGCGGGGGGGCCTCATCCTACAATGAGCAGTTCTTC.

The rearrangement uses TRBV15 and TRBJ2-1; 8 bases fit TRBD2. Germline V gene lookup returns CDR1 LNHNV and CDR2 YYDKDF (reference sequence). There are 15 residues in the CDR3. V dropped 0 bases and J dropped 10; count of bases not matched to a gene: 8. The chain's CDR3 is CATSRDLGGASEQFF. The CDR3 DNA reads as TGTGCCACCAGCAGAGATCTCGGGGGGGCGAGCGAGCAGTTCTTC.

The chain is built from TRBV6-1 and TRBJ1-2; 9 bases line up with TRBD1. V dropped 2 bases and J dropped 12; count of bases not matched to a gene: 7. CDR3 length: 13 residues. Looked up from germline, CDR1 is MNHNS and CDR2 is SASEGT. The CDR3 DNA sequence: TGTGCCAGCAGTGAAATCAGGGACAGGGCTAACACCTTC. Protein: CASSEIRDRANTF.

In nucleotides, the CDR3 is TGTGCCAGCAGCGAAACCGGGGTCGGCTACGAGCAGTACTTC. Translating it yields CASSETGVGYEQYF. The rearrangement links TRBV28 to TRBJ2-7; maybe TRBD2 (5 bases). The germline V and J ends were trimmed by 6 bases and 3 bases, with 15 bases remaining between them. Per the germline V gene, CDR1 is MDHEN and CDR2 is SYDVKM. CDR3 size: 14 residues.

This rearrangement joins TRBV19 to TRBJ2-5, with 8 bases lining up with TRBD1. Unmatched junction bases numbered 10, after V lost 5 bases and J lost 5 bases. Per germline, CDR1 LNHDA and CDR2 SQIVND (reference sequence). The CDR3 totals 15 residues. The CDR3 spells CASSPLGDRSETQYF. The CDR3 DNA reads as TGTGCCAGTAGTCCGCTGGGGGACAGGAGTGAGACCCAGTACTTC.

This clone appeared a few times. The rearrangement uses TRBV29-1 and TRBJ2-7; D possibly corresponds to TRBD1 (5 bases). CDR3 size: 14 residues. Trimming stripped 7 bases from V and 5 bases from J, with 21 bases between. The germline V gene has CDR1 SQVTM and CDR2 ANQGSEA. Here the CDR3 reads CSATGLVKVDEQYF. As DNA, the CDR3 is TGCAGCGCAACAGGCTTGGTTAAGGTCGACGAGCAGTACTTC.

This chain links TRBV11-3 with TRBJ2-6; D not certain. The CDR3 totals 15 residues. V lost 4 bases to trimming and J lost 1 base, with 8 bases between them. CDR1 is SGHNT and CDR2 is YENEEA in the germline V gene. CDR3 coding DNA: TGTGCCAGCAGCTCTTATTATTCTGGGGCCAACGTCCTGACTTTC. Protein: CASSSYYSGANVLTF.

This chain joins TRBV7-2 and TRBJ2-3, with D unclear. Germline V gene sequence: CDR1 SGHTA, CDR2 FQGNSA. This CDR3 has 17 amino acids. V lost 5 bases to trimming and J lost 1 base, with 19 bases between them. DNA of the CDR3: TGTGCCAGCAGCCCCCTCACGAGGCGTTGGGGCACAGATACGCAGTATTTT. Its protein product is CASSPLTRRWGTDTQYF.

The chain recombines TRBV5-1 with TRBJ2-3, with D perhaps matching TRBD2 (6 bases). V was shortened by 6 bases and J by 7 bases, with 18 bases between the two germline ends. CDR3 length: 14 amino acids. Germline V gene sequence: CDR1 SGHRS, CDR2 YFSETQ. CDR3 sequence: CASKEGGDRNTQYF. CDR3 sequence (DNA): TGCGCCAGCAAGGAGGGCGGGGATCGAAATACGCAGTATTTT. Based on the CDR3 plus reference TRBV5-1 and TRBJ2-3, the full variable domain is KAGVTQTPRYLIKTRGQQVTLSCSPISGHRSVSWYQQTPGQGLQFLFEYFSETQRNKGNFPGRFSGRQFSNSRSEMNVSTLELGDSALYLCASKEGGDRNTQYFGPGTRLTVL.

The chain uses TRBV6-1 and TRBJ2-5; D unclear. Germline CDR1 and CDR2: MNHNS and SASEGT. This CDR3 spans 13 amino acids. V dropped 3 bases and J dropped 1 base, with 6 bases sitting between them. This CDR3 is CASSEGPQETQYF. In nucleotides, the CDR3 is TGTGCCAGCAGTGAGGGCCCCCAAGAGACCCAGTACTTC.

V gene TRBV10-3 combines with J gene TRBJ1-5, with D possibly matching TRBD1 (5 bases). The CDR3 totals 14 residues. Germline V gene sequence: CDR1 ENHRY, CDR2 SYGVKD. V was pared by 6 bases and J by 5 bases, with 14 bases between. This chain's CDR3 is CAIRGGTADQPQHF. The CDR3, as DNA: TGTGCCATCAGAGGAGGGACCGCTGATCAGCCCCAGCATTTT.

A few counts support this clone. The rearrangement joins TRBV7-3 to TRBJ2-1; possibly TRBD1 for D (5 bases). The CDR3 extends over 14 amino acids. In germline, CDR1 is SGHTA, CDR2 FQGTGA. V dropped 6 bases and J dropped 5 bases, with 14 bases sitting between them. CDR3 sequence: CASSIDRSHNEQFF. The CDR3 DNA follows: TGTGCCAGCAGTATCGACAGATCCCACAATGAGCAGTTCTTC.

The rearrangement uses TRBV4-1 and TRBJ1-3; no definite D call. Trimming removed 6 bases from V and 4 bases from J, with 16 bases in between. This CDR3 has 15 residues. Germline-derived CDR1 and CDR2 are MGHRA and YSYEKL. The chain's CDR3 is CASSPIAGGGNTIYF. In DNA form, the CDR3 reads TGCGCCAGCAGTCCCATAGCGGGAGGGGGAAACACCATATATTTT.

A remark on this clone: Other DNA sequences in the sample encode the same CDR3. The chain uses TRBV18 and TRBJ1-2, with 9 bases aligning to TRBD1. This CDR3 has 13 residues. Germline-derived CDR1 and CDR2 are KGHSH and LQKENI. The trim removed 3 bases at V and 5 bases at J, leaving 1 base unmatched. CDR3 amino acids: CASSPTGGYGYTF. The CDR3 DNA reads TGTGCCAGCTCACCGACAGGGGGGTATGGCTACACCTTC.

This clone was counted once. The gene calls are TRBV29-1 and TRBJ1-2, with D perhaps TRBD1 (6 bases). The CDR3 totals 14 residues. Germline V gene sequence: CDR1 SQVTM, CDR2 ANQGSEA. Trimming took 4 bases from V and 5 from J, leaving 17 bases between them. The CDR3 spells CSVARAGEGYGYTF. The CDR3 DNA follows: TGCAGCGTTGCCAGAGCAGGGGAGGGTTATGGCTACACCTTC.

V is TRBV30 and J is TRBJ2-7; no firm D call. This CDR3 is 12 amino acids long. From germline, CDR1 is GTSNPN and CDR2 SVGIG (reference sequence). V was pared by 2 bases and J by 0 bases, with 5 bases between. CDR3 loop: CAWSFFSYEQYF. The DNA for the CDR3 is TGTGCCTGGAGTTTCTTCTCCTACGAGCAGTACTTC.

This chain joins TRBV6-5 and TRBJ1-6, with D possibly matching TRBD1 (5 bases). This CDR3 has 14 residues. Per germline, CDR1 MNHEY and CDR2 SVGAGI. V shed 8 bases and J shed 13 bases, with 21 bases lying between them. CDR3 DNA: TGTGCCAGCGGTTCTGGGGGGTGGGCTGGGCCCCTCCACTTT. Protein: CASGSGGWAGPLHF.

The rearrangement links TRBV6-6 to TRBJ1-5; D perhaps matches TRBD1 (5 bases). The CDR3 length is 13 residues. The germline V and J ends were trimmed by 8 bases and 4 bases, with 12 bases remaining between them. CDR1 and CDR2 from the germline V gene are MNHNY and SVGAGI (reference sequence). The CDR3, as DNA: TGTGCCAGCCACCCAAAGGGGAATCAGCCCCAGCATTTT. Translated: CASHPKGNQPQHF.

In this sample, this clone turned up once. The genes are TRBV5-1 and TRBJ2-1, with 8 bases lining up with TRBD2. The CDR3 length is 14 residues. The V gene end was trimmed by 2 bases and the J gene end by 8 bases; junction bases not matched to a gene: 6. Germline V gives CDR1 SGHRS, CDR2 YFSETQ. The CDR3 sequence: CASSLRGGFDEQFF. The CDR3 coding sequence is TGCGCCAGCAGCTTACGGGGGGGCTTTGATGAGCAGTTCTTC.

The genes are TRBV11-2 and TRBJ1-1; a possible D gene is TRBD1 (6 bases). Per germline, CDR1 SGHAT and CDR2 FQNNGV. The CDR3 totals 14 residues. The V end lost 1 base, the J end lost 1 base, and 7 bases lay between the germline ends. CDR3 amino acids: CASSLGRGNTEAFF. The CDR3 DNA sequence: TGTGCCAGCAGCTTAGGCAGGGGGAACACTGAAGCTTTCTTT.

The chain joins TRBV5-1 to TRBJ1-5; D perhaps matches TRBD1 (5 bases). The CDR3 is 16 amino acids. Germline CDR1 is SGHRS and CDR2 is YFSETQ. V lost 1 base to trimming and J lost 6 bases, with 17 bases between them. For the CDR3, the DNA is TGCGCCAGCAGCTTGTCCCCCGGCAGGGAAGGTCAGCCCCAGCATTTT. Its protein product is CASSLSPGREGQPQHF.

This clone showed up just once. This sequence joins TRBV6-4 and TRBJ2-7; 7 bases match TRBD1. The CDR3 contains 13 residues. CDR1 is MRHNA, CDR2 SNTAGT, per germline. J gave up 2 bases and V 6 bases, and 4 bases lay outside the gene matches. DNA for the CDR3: TGTGCCAGCAGGAGGGGGCGACCCTACGAGCAGTACTTC. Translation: CASRRGRPYEQYF.

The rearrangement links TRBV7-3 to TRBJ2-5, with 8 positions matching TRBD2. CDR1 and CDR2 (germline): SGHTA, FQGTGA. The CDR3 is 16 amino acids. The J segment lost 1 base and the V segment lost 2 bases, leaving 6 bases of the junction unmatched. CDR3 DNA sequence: TGTGCCAGCAGCTTATTTGGAGCGGGGGCCCAAGAGACCCAGTACTTC. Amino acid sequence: CASSLFGAGAQETQYF.

CDR3: CASSEGNSNTQYF. The CDR3 nucleotides read TGTGCCAGCAGTGAAGGAAACAGTAATACGCAGTATTTT. The V gene is TRBV2, the J gene TRBJ2-3, with D unclear. The length of the CDR3 is 13 residues. The V gene lost 1 base and the J gene lost 7 bases, with 9 bases spanning the gap. Germline assignment: CDR1 SNHLY and CDR2 FYNNEI.